This T cell receptor (beta chain) is from a study of vaccination and CD4 T cells after COVID-19. The CDR3 spans 12 residues. V lost 4 bases and J lost 7; bases outside the gene matches: 0. From germline, CDR1 is MNHNS and CDR2 SASEGT. The treatment denotes: roughly 11-day PBMC culture with coronavirus spike peptide pools or control peptides (ViraFEST assay). This clonotype was counted between two and nine times. No antigen is known for it. Sequenced with the Oncomine TCR Beta short-read assay was DNA taken from cultured CD4+ T cells. TCRdb used MiXCR to reprocess the PCR reads, holding one entry per CDR3 protein. The table has about 20,000 distinct CDR3 sequences, roughly three fifths seen once; the top ten hold 8.9%.

J is TRBJ1-5 and V is TRBV6-1; 8 nucleotides line up with TRBD1. The sequence came from a human donor who had recovered from COVID-19. The sequencing used CD4+ T cells from blood, cultured in vitro, collected after SARS-CoV-2 vaccination. CDR3 loop: CASSAGGQPQHF. The CDR3, as DNA: TGTGCCAGCAGTGCAGGGGGCCAGCCCCAGCATTTT.